The 8 T cell receptor beta chains listed next were all sequenced from one sample in a study of early T cells in non-severe SARS-CoV-2 infection. TCRdb itself ran the 5' RACE reads through MiXCR, one entry per CDR3 protein. The sample comprises 85,000 to 100,000 distinct CDR3 sequences, approximately 10% of which are singletons, and approximately 4.5% rests with the top ten. The source was whole blood, collected at baseline. All receptors come from an adult who was a healthcare worker with PCR-confirmed SARS-CoV-2 infection or an uninfected control (not recorded which).

The chain is built from TRBV7-6 and TRBJ1-2; 7 nucleotides agree with TRBD1. Germline CDR1 SGHVS, CDR2 FNYEAQ. The CDR3 loop spans 15 amino acids. V lost 5 bases and J lost 0; bases outside the gene matches: 6. CDR3 protein: CASSQNGQANYGYTF. The CDR3 region has the DNA TGTGCCAGCAGCCAAAACGGACAGGCTAACTATGGCTACACCTTC.

This sequence joins TRBV7-6 and TRBJ2-1; tentatively, D is TRBD2 (5 bases). CDR3 size: 15 residues. In germline, CDR1 is SGHVS, CDR2 FNYEAQ. The germline V and J ends were trimmed by 3 bases and 2 bases, with 11 bases remaining between them. CDR3 region: CASSFEAGTYNEQFF. The CDR3, as DNA: TGTGCCAGCAGCTTCGAGGCGGGTACCTACAATGAGCAGTTCTTC.

The chain couples TRBV7-2 to TRBJ1-2; 7 bases fit TRBD1. V lost 5 bases, J lost 4 bases, and 4 bases stayed unmatched. The germline V gene encodes CDR1 SGHTA and CDR2 FQGNSA. This CDR3 contains 13 residues. DNA of the CDR3: TGTGCCAGCAGCGCTGACAGGGTCTATGGCTACACCTTC. It is translated as CASSADRVYGYTF.

This clonotype was counted at least ten times. This chain links TRBV29-1 with TRBJ2-4; D gene uncertain. The length of the CDR3 is 15 residues. V lost 2 bases and J 0 bases, leaving 11 bases between the germline ends. Germline CDR1 reads SQVTM; CDR2 reads ANQGSEA. This CDR3 is CSVELPRLAKNIQYF. Written as DNA, the CDR3 is TGCAGCGTTGAATTGCCGAGGCTAGCCAAAAACATTCAGTACTTC.

This clonotype was seen at least ten times. This chain joins TRBV6-2 or TRBV6-3 and TRBJ2-3; TRBD2 aligns across 15 bases. The CDR3 loop spans 18 amino acids. Germline V CDR1 and CDR2: MNHEY, SVGEGT. J was trimmed by 2 bases and V by 6 bases; bases with no gene match: 9. The CDR3 coding sequence is TGTGCCAGCAGCCTTTGGACTAGCGGGAGGGATAACACAGATACGCAGTATTTT. Its protein product is CASSLWTSGRDNTDTQYF.

This clonotype was seen repeatedly, ten times or more. The chain joins TRBV5-1 to TRBJ2-7; D is uncertain. V shed 2 bases and J shed 2 bases, with 11 bases lying between them. The CDR3 extends over 14 amino acids. The germline CDR1 and CDR2 sequences are SGHRS and YFSETQ. As DNA, the CDR3 is TGCGCCAGCAGCTTCTTACCGTTCCCCTACGAGCAGTACTTC. Its protein is CASSFLPFPYEQYF.

This clonotype was recorded a few times. The genes are TRBV6-5 and TRBJ2-1; 8 bases are a match to TRBD1. The trim removed 6 bases at V and 8 bases at J, leaving 6 bases unmatched. The CDR3 consists of 13 residues. Germline V CDR1 and CDR2: MNHEY, SVGAGI. In DNA, the CDR3 is TGTGCCAGCAGCTTCGGACAGGGCGATGAGCAGTTCTTC. Amino acids: CASSFGQGDEQFF.

The CDR3 nucleotides read TGTGCCAGCAGCTTATCTAGGGGAAAGAACACCGGGGAGCTGTTTTTT. This codes for CASSLSRGKNTGELFF. V is TRBV7-9 and J is TRBJ2-2, with TRBD1 as a possible D gene (5 bases). From germline, CDR1 is SEHNR and CDR2 FQNEAQ (reference sequence). The germline V and J ends were trimmed by 2 bases and 1 base, with 11 bases remaining between them. The CDR3 runs 16 residues.